The following is a TCR beta chain sequence with its context. The data were produced by immunoSEQ multiplex PCR, yet TCRdb's version contains in-frame clones alone and is incomplete. The data hold roughly 250,000 clones, with 85% to 90% observed a single time. This sample stems from a study of blood T cell repertoires in COVID-19. Overall study context: Samples representing acute and convalescent COVID-19 were sourced from the United States, Italy and Spain. T cells, B-cell-depleted T cells, or PBMCs supplied cDNA or gDNA.

V was cut by 2 bases and J by 5 bases, with 13 bases left in between. Germline-derived CDR1 and CDR2 are MNHEY and SVGAGI. The CDR3 consists of 15 residues. The sequence derives from a woman aged 40 to 55 who had recovered from COVID-19. The gene calls are TRBV6-5 and TRBJ1-5; possible D gene TRBD1, 5 bases. Material: peripheral blood. DNA of the CDR3: TGTGCCAGCAGTTACGTGGGGGGACCCCATCAGCCCCAGCATTTT. Protein product: CASSYVGGPHQPQHF.